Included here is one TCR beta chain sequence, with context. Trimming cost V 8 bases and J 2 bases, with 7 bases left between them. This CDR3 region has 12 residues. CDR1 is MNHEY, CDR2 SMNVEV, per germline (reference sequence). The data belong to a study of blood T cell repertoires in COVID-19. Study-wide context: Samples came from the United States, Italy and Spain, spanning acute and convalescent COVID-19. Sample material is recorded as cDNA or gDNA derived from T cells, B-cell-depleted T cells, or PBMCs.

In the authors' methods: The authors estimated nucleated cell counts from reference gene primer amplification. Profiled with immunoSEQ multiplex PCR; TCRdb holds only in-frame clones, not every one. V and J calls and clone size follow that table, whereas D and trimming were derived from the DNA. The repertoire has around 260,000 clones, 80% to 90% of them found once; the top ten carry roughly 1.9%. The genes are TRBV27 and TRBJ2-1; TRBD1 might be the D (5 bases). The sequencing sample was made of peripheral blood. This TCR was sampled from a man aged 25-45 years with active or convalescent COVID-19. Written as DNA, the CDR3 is TGTGCCAGCTCAGGGACCTACAATGAGCAGTTCTTC. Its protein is CASSGTYNEQFF.